These 21 T cell receptor beta chains came from one sample sequenced in a study of blood T cell repertoires in COVID-19. TCRdb's table, derived via immunoSEQ multiplex PCR, lists solely in-frame clones and lacks some. The sample lists roughly 250,000 clones, roughly four fifths occurring once. Material for sequencing was peripheral blood. Receptor source: a woman aged 55 to 70 with active or convalescent COVID-19.

J is TRBJ2-3 and V is TRBV25-1; TRBD1 agrees at 9 bases. V shed 4 bases and J 5 bases; nucleotides not matched to a gene: 4. The CDR3 consists of 14 residues. CDR1 and CDR2 from the germline V gene are MGHDK and SYGVNS. The CDR3 nucleotides read TGTGCCAGCAGTGGTCGGGACAGGGAAGATACGCAGTATTTT. This gives the protein CASSGRDREDTQYF.

The sample holds a few counts of this clone. The chain combines TRBV3-1 (or the pseudogene TRBV3-2) with TRBJ1-2; 7 nucleotides match TRBD1. The CDR3 length is 15 residues. Losses at the gene ends were 0 bases for V and 7 bases for J; bases not matched to a gene: 8. Germline V gene sequence: CDR1 LGHDT, CDR2 YNNKEL (reference sequence). The CDR3 DNA is TGTGCCAGCAGCCAAGACCTGACAGGGAATGCTGGCTACACCTTC. It specifies CASSQDLTGNAGYTF.

The rearrangement uses TRBV6-5 and TRBJ1-4; TRBD1 matches 7 bases. The CDR3 covers 14 residues. The ends lost 2 bases at V and 8 bases at J; junction bases unmatched: 5. Germline V gene data show CDR1 as MNHEY and CDR2 as SVGAGI. The CDR3 nucleotides are TGTGCCAGCAGTTACGACAGGGTTAGGGAAAAACTGTTTTTT. Translated: CASSYDRVREKLFF.

V is TRBV6-6 and J is TRBJ1-1; 7 bases are shared with TRBD1. Germline-derived CDR1 and CDR2 are MNHNY and SVGAGI (reference sequence). The J segment lost 4 bases and the V segment lost 2 bases, leaving 4 bases of the junction unmatched. This CDR3 has 14 amino acids. The DNA for the CDR3 is TGTGCCAGCAGTTACAGGGGGCCCGTCACTGAAGCTTTCTTT. Its translation is CASSYRGPVTEAFF.

V is TRBV7-9 and J is TRBJ2-1, with 7 bases lining up with TRBD1. The CDR3 loop spans 16 amino acids. Germline V gene sequence: CDR1 SEHNR, CDR2 FQNEAQ (reference sequence). Unmatched junction bases numbered 3, after V lost 1 base and J lost 0 bases. The CDR3 sequence is CASSLEGAISYNEQFF. The CDR3 DNA is TGTGCCAGCAGCTTAGAGGGGGCTATCTCCTACAATGAGCAGTTCTTC.

This chain connects TRBV2 to TRBJ1-2; 9 positions agree with TRBD1. Germline V gene data show CDR1 as SNHLY and CDR2 as FYNNEI. The junction had 0 bases not matched to a gene; V was cut back by 3 bases and J by 4 bases. The CDR3 is 13 amino acids. CDR3 amino acids: CASSETGGYGYTF. The CDR3, as DNA: TGTGCCAGCAGTGAGACAGGGGGCTATGGCTACACCTTC.

The chain employs TRBV19 and TRBJ1-2; the match to TRBD1 covers 9 bases. Germline CDR1 is LNHDA and CDR2 is SQIVND (reference sequence). Trimming at V came to 3 bases and at J to 3 bases, leaving 5 bases not matched to a gene. The CDR3 has 15 residues. CDR3 region: CASSMTGTGHYGYTF. The CDR3 DNA sequence: TGTGCCAGTAGTATGACCGGGACAGGGCACTATGGCTACACCTTC.

This clone appeared once. A much larger clonotype is one base distant, so this may be a read error. This chain uses TRBV6-6 with TRBJ2-7, with D perhaps TRBD2 (8 bases). Germline CDR1 and CDR2: MNHNY and SVGAGI (reference sequence). The CDR3 consists of 16 residues. The DNA for the CDR3 is TGTGCCCGCAGTCCGGGGGGGGCAGGGGGGAACTACGAGCAGTACTTC. This encodes CARSPGGAGGNYEQYF.

The chain has TRBV7-2 and TRBJ1-2, with D perhaps TRBD1 (6 bases). This CDR3 has 14 residues. V was shortened by 1 base and J by 5 bases, with 11 bases between the two germline ends. Germline loops: CDR1 SGHTA, CDR2 FQGNSA. CDR3 amino acids: CASSLGGTLYGYTF. The DNA of the CDR3 is TGTGCCAGCAGCTTAGGGGGGACACTGTATGGCTACACCTTC.

V gene TRBV6-1 combines with J gene TRBJ2-3, with a tentative D call TRBD1 (5 bases). The CDR3 runs 15 residues. V lost 5 bases and J 0 bases, leaving 12 bases between the germline ends. Germline loops: CDR1 MNHNS, CDR2 SASEGT. This CDR3 reads CASSRDSASTDTQYF. The CDR3 DNA sequence: TGTGCCAGCAGTCGCGACAGTGCTAGCACAGATACGCAGTATTTT.

The chain links TRBV12-3 or TRBV12-4 to TRBJ2-1; D not resolved. The V end was cut by 6 bases, the J end by 4 bases, with 10 bases between. The CDR3 contains 13 residues. The CDR3 DNA reads TGTGCCAGCAGAACCAACAATTACAATGAGCAGTTCTTC. It encodes CASRTNNYNEQFF.

The gene calls are TRBV4-1 and TRBJ2-1, with TRBD2 matching 7 bases. Germline V gene sequence: CDR1 MGHRA, CDR2 YSYEKL. The CDR3 has 14 residues. The J segment lost 7 bases and the V segment lost 4 bases, leaving 7 bases of the junction unmatched. CDR3 residues: CASSLPGGRNEQFF. Written as DNA, the CDR3 is TGCGCCAGCAGCCTACCGGGGGGTCGGAATGAGCAGTTCTTC.

The V gene is TRBV7-3, the J gene TRBJ1-1; D is ambiguous. The V gene's germline CDR1 is SGHTA and CDR2 FQGTGA. The CDR3 is 13 residues long. V lost 5 bases, J lost 9 bases, and 16 bases lay in between. CDR3 in DNA: TGTGCCAGCAGCCCCTCCGAGCAGGCCCAAGCTTTCTTT. This codes for CASSPSEQAQAFF. Combining the CDR3 with reference TRBV7-3 and TRBJ1-1 gives the whole variable domain GAGVSQTPSNKVTEKGKYVELRCDPISGHTALYWYRQSLGQGPEFLIYFQGTGAADDSGLPNDRFFAVRPEGSVSTLKIQRTERGDSAVYLCASSPSEQAQAFFGQGTRLTVV.

This sequence joins TRBV11-2 and TRBJ1-4; 10 bases agree with TRBD1. Germline values: CDR1 SGHAT, CDR2 FQNNGV. Losses at the gene ends were 5 bases for V and 7 bases for J; bases not matched to a gene: 4. The CDR3 sequence is 14 residues long. The CDR3 DNA reads as TGTGCCAGCAGCCCCCGGGACAGGGGTGAAAAACTGTTTTTT. It translates to CASSPRDRGEKLFF. Full variable domain (outside the CDR3, taken from reference TRBV11-2 and TRBJ1-4): EAGVAQSPRYKIIEKRQSVAFWCNPISGHATLYWYQQILGQGPKLLIQFQNNGVVDDSQLPKDRFSAERLKGVDSTLKIQPAKLEDSAVYLCASSPRDRGEKLFFGSGTQLSVL.

The V call is TRBV18, the J call TRBJ1-3; possible D gene TRBD1, 5 bases. The CDR3 covers 15 residues. The V gene's germline CDR1 is KGHSH and CDR2 LQKENI. V gave up 4 bases and J gave up 8 bases, with 18 bases separating them. In nucleotides, the CDR3 is TGTGCCAGCTCACAACCGGGCCAGGGTCGGGACACCATATATTTT. The encoded protein is CASSQPGQGRDTIYF. Combining the CDR3 with reference TRBV18 and TRBJ1-3 gives the whole variable domain NAGVMQNPRHLVRRRGQEARLRCSPMKGHSHVYWYRQLPEEGLKFMVYLQKENIIDESGMPKERFSAEFPKEGPSILRIQQVVRGDSAAYFCASSQPGQGRDTIYFGEGSWLTVV.

The chain links TRBV4-3 to TRBJ1-2, with D perhaps TRBD1 (5 bases). The CDR3 runs 14 residues. V was trimmed by 4 bases and J by 4 bases, leaving 13 bases between them. Germline V lookup: CDR1 LGHNA, CDR2 YSLEER. CDR3 in amino acids: CASSPDQGGYGYTF. The CDR3 DNA is TGCGCCAGCAGCCCAGATCAGGGAGGCTATGGCTACACCTTC.

The chain links TRBV12-3 or TRBV12-4 to TRBJ1-3; D ambiguous. The ends were cut back, 3 bases at V and 4 bases at J, with 4 bases in the middle. The CDR3 extends over 12 amino acids. The chain's CDR3 is CASSFPGNTIYF. The CDR3 coding sequence is TGTGCCAGCAGTTTCCCGGGAAACACCATATATTTT.

The J gene is TRBJ1-4, the V gene TRBV18; weak D call: TRBD1 (5 bases). Germline V gene sequence: CDR1 KGHSH, CDR2 LQKENI. Trimming pared 4 bases from V and 7 bases from J, leaving 13 bases between. The CDR3 spans 14 residues. CDR3 sequence: CASSQQDYSEKLFF. The CDR3 DNA reads TGTGCCAGCTCACAACAGGATTATAGTGAAAAACTGTTTTTT. The full variable domain, in which reference TRBV18 and TRBJ1-4 provide the parts outside the CDR3, is NAGVMQNPRHLVRRRGQEARLRCSPMKGHSHVYWYRQLPEEGLKFMVYLQKENIIDESGMPKERFSAEFPKEGPSILRIQQVVRGDSAAYFCASSQQDYSEKLFFGSGTQLSVL.

Concerning this clone itself: This CDR3 is also generated by other DNA sequences in the sample. This chain joins TRBV19 and TRBJ1-2, with D maybe TRBD1 (5 bases). The V gene's germline CDR1 is LNHDA and CDR2 SQIVND (reference sequence). Trimming shortened V by 6 bases and J by 0 bases, and 8 bases separated the two germline ends. CDR3 length: 13 residues. The CDR3 spells CASRTGANYGYTF. As DNA, the CDR3 is TGTGCCAGTAGAACAGGAGCTAACTATGGCTACACCTTC.

This clone was seen only a few times. The chain links TRBV5-1 to TRBJ2-3; 7 positions agree with TRBD2. This CDR3 contains 14 residues. Trimming took 4 bases from V and 2 from J; bases not matched to a gene: 4. Germline CDR1 reads SGHRS; CDR2 reads YFSETQ. CDR3 sequence: CASSNGGYTDTQYF. Here the CDR3 DNA reads TGCGCCAGCAGCAACGGGGGGTACACAGATACGCAGTATTTT.

The rearrangement uses TRBV29-1 and TRBJ2-1; possible D gene TRBD2, 6 bases. CDR1 is SQVTM, CDR2 ANQGSEA, per germline. This CDR3 region has 14 residues. The V gene lost 5 bases and the J gene lost 2 bases, with 13 bases spanning the gap. Here the CDR3 DNA reads TGCAGCGTTCTCCACGGAGGGACCTACAATGAGCAGTTCTTC. Protein product: CSVLHGGTYNEQFF.